Sequencing of this T cell receptor (beta chain) was carried out in a study of regulatory T cells in long-lasting Graves disease. Time point of the sample: persistent/refractory GD, antithyroid drugs over 5 years with positive TRAb. PBMCs provided the RNA from which the TCR library was made. Tubes containing EDTA received approximately 8.7 milliliters of drawn peripheral blood. General study points: Relative to new patients (roughly 950), persistent patients exhibited greater sharing of public clonotypes (about 3,000). TRBV28, TRBJ1-2 and TRBJ2-5 emerged as the favored segments in persistent disease. TCR diversity was lower in persistent than newly diagnosed Graves' disease.

About this clonotype: As yet, its antigen is unknown.

The junction had 9 bases not matched to a gene; V was cut back by 1 base and J by 4 bases. This CDR3 spans 18 amino acids. Library construction for TCR beta used iRepertoire HTBI primers and Arm-PCR of CDR3 regions. TCRdb independently ran MiXCR on the multiplex PCR reads; one entry per CDR3 protein. The sample lists fewer than 400,000 distinct CDR3 sequences; 15% to 20% were seen once. The TCR sequence derives from a female donor with Graves disease. Sequencing was performed on peripheral blood mononuclear cells (PBMCs), taken when the disease was refractory, from a patient treated with antithyroid drugs. J is TRBJ2-2 and V is TRBV12-3 or TRBV12-4; 10 bases match TRBD2. CDR3 residues: CASSLVRLAGFLTGELFF. Written as DNA, the CDR3 is TGTGCCAGCAGTTTAGTGAGACTAGCGGGTTTTCTCACCGGGGAGCTGTTTTTT.